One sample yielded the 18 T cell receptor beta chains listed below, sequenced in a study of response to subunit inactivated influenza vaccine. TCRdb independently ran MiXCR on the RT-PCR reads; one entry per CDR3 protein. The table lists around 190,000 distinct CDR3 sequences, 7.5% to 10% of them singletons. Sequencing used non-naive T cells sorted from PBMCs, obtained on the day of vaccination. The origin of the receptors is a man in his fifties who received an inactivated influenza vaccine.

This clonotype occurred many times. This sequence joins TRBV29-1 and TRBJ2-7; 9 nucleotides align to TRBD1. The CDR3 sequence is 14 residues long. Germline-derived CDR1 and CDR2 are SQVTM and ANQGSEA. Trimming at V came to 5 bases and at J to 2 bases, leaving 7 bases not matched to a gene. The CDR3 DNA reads TGCAGCGTTAAACCGGGGACAGGGACCTACGAGCAGTACTTC. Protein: CSVKPGTGTYEQYF.

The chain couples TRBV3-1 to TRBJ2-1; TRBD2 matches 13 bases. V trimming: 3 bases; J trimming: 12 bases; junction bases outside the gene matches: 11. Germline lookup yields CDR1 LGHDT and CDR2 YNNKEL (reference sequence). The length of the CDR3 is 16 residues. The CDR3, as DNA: TGTGCCAGCAGCCAGCCGGGACTAGCGGGGTCTTATGGGCAGTTCTTC. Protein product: CASSQPGLAGSYGQFF.

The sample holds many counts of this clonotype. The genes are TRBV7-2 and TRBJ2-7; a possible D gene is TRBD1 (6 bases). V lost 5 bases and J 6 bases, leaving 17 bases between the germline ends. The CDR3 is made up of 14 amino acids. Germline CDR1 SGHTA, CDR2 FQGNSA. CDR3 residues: CASSAQGTLGEQYF. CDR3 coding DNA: TGTGCCAGCAGCGCACAGGGAACCCTTGGCGAGCAGTACTTC.

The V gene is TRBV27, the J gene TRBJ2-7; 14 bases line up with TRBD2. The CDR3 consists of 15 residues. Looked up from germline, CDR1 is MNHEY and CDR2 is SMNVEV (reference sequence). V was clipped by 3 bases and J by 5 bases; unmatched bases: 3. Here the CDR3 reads CASSFGLAGGHEQYF. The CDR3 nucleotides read TGTGCCAGCAGTTTCGGACTAGCGGGAGGTCACGAGCAGTACTTC.

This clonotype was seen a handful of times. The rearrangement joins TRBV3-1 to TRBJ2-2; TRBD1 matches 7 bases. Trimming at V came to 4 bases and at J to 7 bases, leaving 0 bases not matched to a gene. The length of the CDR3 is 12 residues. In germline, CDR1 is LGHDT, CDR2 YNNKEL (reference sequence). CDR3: CASSPGGGELFF. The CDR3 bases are TGTGCCAGCAGCCCAGGGGGCGGGGAGCTGTTTTTT.

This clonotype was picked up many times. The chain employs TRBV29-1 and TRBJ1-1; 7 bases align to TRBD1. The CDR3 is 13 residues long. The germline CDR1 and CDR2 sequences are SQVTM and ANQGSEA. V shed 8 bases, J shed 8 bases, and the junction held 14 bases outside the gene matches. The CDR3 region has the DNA TGCAGCATTACGACAGGGACGCTGAACGAAGCTTTCTTT. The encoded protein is CSITTGTLNEAFF.

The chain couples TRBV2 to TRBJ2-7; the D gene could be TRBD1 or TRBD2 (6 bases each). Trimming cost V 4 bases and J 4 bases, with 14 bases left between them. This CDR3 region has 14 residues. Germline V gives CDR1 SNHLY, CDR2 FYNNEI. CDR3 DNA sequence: TGTGCCAGCAGTGGGATACAGGGAGGATACGAGCAGTACTTC. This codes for CASSGIQGGYEQYF.

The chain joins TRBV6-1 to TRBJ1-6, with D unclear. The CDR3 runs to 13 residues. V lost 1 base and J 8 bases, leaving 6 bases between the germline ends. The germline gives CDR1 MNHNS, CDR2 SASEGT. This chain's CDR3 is CASSEGIDSPLHF. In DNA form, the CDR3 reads TGTGCCAGCAGTGAAGGGATAGATTCACCCCTCCACTTT.

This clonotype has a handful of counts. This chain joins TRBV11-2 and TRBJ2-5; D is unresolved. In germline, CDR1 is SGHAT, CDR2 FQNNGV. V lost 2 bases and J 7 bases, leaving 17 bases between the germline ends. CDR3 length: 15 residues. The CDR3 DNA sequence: TGTGCCAGCAGCTTAAACTTAGACATCTGGGGGACCCAGTACTTC. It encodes CASSLNLDIWGTQYF.

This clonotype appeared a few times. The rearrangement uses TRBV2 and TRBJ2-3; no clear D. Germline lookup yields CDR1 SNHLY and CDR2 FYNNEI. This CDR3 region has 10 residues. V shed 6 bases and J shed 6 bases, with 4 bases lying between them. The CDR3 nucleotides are TGTGCCAGCAGAGGGGATACGCAGTATTTT. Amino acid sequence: CASRGDTQYF.

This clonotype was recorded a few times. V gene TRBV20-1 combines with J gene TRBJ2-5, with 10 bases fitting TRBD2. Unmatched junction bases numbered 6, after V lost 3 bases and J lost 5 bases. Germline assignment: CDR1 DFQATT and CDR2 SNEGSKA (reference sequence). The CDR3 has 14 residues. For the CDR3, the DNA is TGCAGTGCTAGGGAAGCGGGGGGGCCGGAGACCCAGTACTTC. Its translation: CSAREAGGPETQYF.

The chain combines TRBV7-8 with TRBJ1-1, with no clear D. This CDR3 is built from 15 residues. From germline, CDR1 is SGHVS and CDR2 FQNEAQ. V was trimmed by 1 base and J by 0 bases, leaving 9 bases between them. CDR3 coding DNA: TGTGCCAGCAGCTTAGTCATCGGCGTGAACACTGAAGCTTTCTTT. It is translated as CASSLVIGVNTEAFF.

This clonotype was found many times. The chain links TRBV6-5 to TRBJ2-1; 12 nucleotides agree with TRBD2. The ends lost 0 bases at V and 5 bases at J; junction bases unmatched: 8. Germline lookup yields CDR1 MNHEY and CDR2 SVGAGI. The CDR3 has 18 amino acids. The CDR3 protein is CASSYSTAGLAGNNEQFF. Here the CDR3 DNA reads TGTGCCAGCAGTTACTCGACAGCGGGACTAGCGGGTAACAATGAGCAGTTCTTC.

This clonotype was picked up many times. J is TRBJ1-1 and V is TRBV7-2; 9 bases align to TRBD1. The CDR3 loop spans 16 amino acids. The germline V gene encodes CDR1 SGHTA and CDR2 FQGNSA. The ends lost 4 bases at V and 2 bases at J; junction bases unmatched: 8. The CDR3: CASSWPQGAGNTEAFF. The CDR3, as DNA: TGTGCCAGCAGCTGGCCACAGGGGGCCGGAAACACTGAAGCTTTCTTT.

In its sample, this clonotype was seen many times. CDR3 amino acids: CASSQEPRTSGGAWNTGELFF. The CDR3 region has the DNA TGTGCCAGCAGCCAAGAACCCCGGACTAGCGGGGGGGCTTGGAACACCGGGGAGCTGTTTTTT. The V call is TRBV4-2, the J call TRBJ2-2; 15 nucleotides agree with TRBD2. V lost 0 bases, J lost 1 base, and 9 bases stayed unmatched. The CDR3 consists of 21 residues. Germline CDR1 and CDR2: LGHNA and YNFKEQ.

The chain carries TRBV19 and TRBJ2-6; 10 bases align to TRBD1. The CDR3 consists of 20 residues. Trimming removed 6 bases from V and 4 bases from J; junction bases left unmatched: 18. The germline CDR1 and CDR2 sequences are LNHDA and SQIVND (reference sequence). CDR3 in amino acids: CASRHDRGRVRREGANVLTF. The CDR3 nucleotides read TGTGCCAGTAGACACGACAGGGGGCGGGTTAGGAGAGAAGGGGCCAACGTCCTGACTTTC.

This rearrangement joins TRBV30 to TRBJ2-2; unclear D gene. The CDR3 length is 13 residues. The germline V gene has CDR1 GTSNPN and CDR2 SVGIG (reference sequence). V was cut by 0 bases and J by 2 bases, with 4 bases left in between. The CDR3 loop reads CAWSVPNTGELFF. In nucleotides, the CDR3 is TGTGCCTGGAGTGTTCCTAACACCGGGGAGCTGTTTTTT.

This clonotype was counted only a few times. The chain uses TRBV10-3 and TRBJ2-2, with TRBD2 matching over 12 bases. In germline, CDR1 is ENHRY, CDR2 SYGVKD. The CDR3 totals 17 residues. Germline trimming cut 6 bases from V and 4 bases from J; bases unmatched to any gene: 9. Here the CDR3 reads CAISPTSLAGGTGELFF. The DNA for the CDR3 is TGTGCCATCAGCCCAACTTCACTAGCGGGGGGCACCGGGGAGCTGTTTTTT.